This TCR beta chain originates from a study of blood T cell repertoires in COVID-19. The wider study: Specimens from acute and convalescent COVID-19 originated in the United States, Italy and Spain.

Trimming pared 0 bases from V and 0 bases from J, leaving 9 bases between. Germline CDR1 reads MNHEY; CDR2 reads SMNVEV (reference sequence). The CDR3 is made up of 16 amino acids. Only in-frame clones appear in the TCRdb table, and some are missing; sequencing was by immunoSEQ multiplex PCR. The sample contains roughly 200,000 clones, around 90% of which appear only once. The sequence was obtained from a man aged 50 to 60 with acute or convalescent COVID-19. The sample was peripheral blood. The chain recombines TRBV27 with TRBJ1-5, with D possibly matching TRBD1 (6 bases). CDR3 region: CASSLSAGASNQPQHF. CDR3 nucleotides: TGTGCCAGCAGTTTATCGGCAGGGGCTAGCAATCAGCCCCAGCATTTT.